The 14 T cell receptor beta chains listed next were all sequenced from one sample in a study of shared clonotypes between healthy human individuals. Libraries were prepared by immunoSEQ multiplex PCR; TCRdb keeps only in-frame clonotypes and omits some of them. The sample lists approximately 1,500,000 clones; around 97% were seen once. The sequenced material came from naive CD4+ T cells sorted from blood. Subset: CD45RA+ positively selected. These receptors came from a man between 25 and 39 years old in good health.

The chain is built from TRBV5-1 and TRBJ1-2, with D possibly TRBD1 on 6 matching bases. The germline V gene has CDR1 SGHRS and CDR2 YFSETQ. Trimming pared 4 bases from V and 3 bases from J, leaving 13 bases between. This CDR3 has 14 residues. The CDR3 bases are TGCGCCAGCAGCCCCACAGGGAGCGACTATGGCTACACCTTC. Its translation is CASSPTGSDYGYTF.

Comment on this clone: Other DNA sequences from this sample encode an identical CDR3 as well. The V gene is TRBV5-1, the J gene TRBJ2-7, with D possibly matching TRBD1 (6 bases). V was clipped by 3 bases and J by 1 base, with 14 bases between them. From germline, CDR1 is SGHRS and CDR2 YFSETQ. The CDR3 runs to 15 residues. The DNA for the CDR3 is TGCGCCAGCAGCTCCTCCGGGACAAGATCCTACGAGCAGTACTTC. Translating gives CASSSSGTRSYEQYF.

V gene TRBV19 combines with J gene TRBJ2-1; D call uncertain. The CDR3 covers 12 residues. Trimming removed 1 base at V and 9 bases at J, with 7 bases between. Germline loops: CDR1 LNHDA, CDR2 SQIVND (reference sequence). CDR3 residues: CASSIVGFEQFF. In DNA, the CDR3 is TGTGCCAGTAGTATAGTGGGGTTTGAGCAGTTCTTC. The variable domain in full, with the rest retrieved from reference TRBV19 and TRBJ2-1, is DGGITQSPKYLFRKEGQNVTLSCEQNLNHDAMYWYRQDPGQGLRLIYYSQIVNDFQKGDIAEGYSVSREKKESFPLTVTSAQKNPTAFYLCASSIVGFEQFFGPGTRLTVL.

This chain links TRBV18 with TRBJ2-6, with D perhaps TRBD2 (6 bases). Germline V gives CDR1 KGHSH, CDR2 LQKENI. V was trimmed by 4 bases and J by 0 bases, leaving 13 bases between them. The CDR3 is 17 residues long. In DNA form, the CDR3 reads TGTGCCAGCTCACTTCCGGGACTCTCCTCTGGGGCCAACGTCCTGACTTTC. This translates into CASSLPGLSSGANVLTF.

This chain joins TRBV14 and TRBJ2-5; D gene ambiguous. Trimming shortened V by 0 bases and J by 4 bases, and 21 bases separated the two germline ends. This CDR3 has 18 residues. Germline CDR1 and CDR2: SGHDN and FVKESK. Here the CDR3 reads CASSQDRAGLRARETQYF. The CDR3 bases are TGTGCCAGCAGCCAAGACAGAGCAGGATTAAGGGCAAGAGAGACCCAGTACTTC.

The rearrangement links TRBV1 to TRBJ2-3; the table's D gene call, TRBD2, was not cross checked with the DNA. TRBV1 is a recognized pseudogene. This CDR3 has 14 amino acids. CDR3 nucleotide sequence: TGCACCAGCACCTCGGAGGGGTGTTCAGATACGCAGTATTTT. This encodes CTSTSEGCSDTQYF.

This rearrangement joins TRBV10-3 to TRBJ2-2; D perhaps matches TRBD2 (6 bases). V gave up 2 bases and J gave up 4 bases, with 11 bases separating them. The germline V gene encodes CDR1 ENHRY and CDR2 SYGVKD. The CDR3 runs 15 residues. CDR3 bases: TGTGCCATCAGTGAGCGACGGGAGAGCACCGGGGAGCTGTTTTTT. Protein: CAISERRESTGELFF.

The gene calls are TRBV28 and TRBJ1-2; D call uncertain. The CDR3 is made up of 12 amino acids. V dropped 6 bases and J dropped 5 bases, with 10 bases sitting between them. Germline assignment: CDR1 MDHEN and CDR2 SYDVKM. CDR3 loop: CASRAGRYGYTF. CDR3 nucleotide sequence: TGTGCCAGCAGAGCCGGACGGTATGGCTACACCTTC.

CDR3 coding DNA: TGTGCCAGCTCTTCCCCCGGGACGAGGAACACCGGGGAGCTGTTTTTT. This translates into CASSSPGTRNTGELFF. The gene calls are TRBV2 and TRBJ2-2; D is tentatively TRBD1 or TRBD2 (5 bases each). Trimming left V 8 bases short and J 1 base short, with 17 bases between. The CDR3 has 16 residues. CDR1 is SNHLY and CDR2 is FYNNEI in the germline V gene.

J is TRBJ2-3 and V is TRBV18; 8 bases line up with TRBD2. Germline-derived CDR1 and CDR2 are KGHSH and LQKENI. With 5 bases clipped from V and 4 bases from J, the junction kept 14 bases outside the gene matches. The CDR3 runs 17 residues. CDR3 bases: TGTGCCAGCTCAGCCGTCTGGAGCGGGAGTGGGGCAGATACGCAGTATTTT. It yields the protein CASSAVWSGSGADTQYF. The variable domain in full, with the rest retrieved from reference TRBV18 and TRBJ2-3, is NAGVMQNPRHLVRRRGQEARLRCSPMKGHSHVYWYRQLPEEGLKFMVYLQKENIIDESGMPKERFSAEFPKEGPSILRIQQVVRGDSAAYFCASSAVWSGSGADTQYFGPGTRLTVL.

This clone was seen more than once but under ten times. This chain links TRBV27 with TRBJ2-7, with D possibly matching TRBD2 (5 bases). CDR1 and CDR2 (germline): MNHEY, SMNVEV (reference sequence). The CDR3 contains 13 residues. V was pared by 3 bases and J by 4 bases, with 10 bases between. CDR3 residues: CASSLATGYEQYF. CDR3 nucleotide sequence: TGTGCCAGCAGTTTGGCAACGGGGTACGAGCAGTACTTC.

This rearrangement joins TRBV29-1 to TRBJ1-4; possibly TRBD1 for D (5 bases). Germline assignment: CDR1 SQVTM and CDR2 ANQGSEA. This CDR3 is built from 15 residues. V lost 0 bases and J 5 bases, leaving 13 bases between the germline ends. CDR3 sequence reads: CSVEDARGGNEKLFF. The CDR3 DNA sequence: TGCAGCGTTGAAGATGCGAGGGGAGGAAATGAAAAACTGTTTTTT.

This chain connects TRBV28 to TRBJ2-7; a possible D gene is TRBD2 (6 bases). V was cut by 8 bases and J by 4 bases, with 15 bases left in between. CDR3 size: 13 residues. Germline V lookup: CDR1 MDHEN, CDR2 SYDVKM. The CDR3: CASLPRDFYEQYF. Written as DNA, the CDR3 is TGTGCCAGCCTCCCAAGGGACTTTTACGAGCAGTACTTC.

CDR3 nucleotides: TGTGCCAGCGGATCCAGATCCCCTCCCACGAGCTCCTACGAGCAGTACTTC. Translation gives CASGSRSPPTSSYEQYF. The V gene is TRBV7-2, the J gene TRBJ2-7, with unresolved D. This CDR3 has 17 residues. Germline V gives CDR1 SGHTA, CDR2 FQGNSA. V lost 8 bases to trimming and J lost 0 bases, with 23 bases between them. Complete variable domain (other parts from reference TRBV7-2 and TRBJ2-7): GAGVSQSPSNKVTEKGKDVELRCDPISGHTALYWYRQSLGQGLEFLIYFQGNSAPDKSGLPSDRFSAERTGGSVSTLTIQRTQQEDSAVYLCASGSRSPPTSSYEQYFGPGTRLTVT.